The sequence of this T cell receptor (beta chain) was determined in a study of cytomegalovirus exposure and HLA in healthy donors. PCR used 60 Vbeta primers and 13 Jbeta primers. Using immunoSEQ multiplex PCR, the repertoire was profiled, and TCRdb retains in-frame clones only, with some absent. The profile shows 150,000 to 200,000 clones, about four fifths of them singletons. Study-level results: A later analysis found common viral pathogens apparently linked to several of the most significant clusters. In a later analysis, TCR beta V- and J-gene trimming showed a link to a missense DCLRE1C variant. Overall, approximately 150 TCR beta chains were annotated as cytomegalovirus-associated. Earlier analysis yielded a pattern in which most TCR beta V segments were productive about 87% or about 30% of the time.

V lost 0 bases and J 3 bases, leaving 9 bases between the germline ends. The CDR3 totals 14 residues. Germline CDR1 reads LGHNA; CDR2 reads YSLEER. For this clone: Antigen specificity is unknown.

The sample comprised PBMCs. The sequence was obtained from a middle-aged man in good health and CMV-seropositive. The chain couples TRBV4-3 to TRBJ2-7, with a possible D match to TRBD2 (5 bases). CDR3 loop: CASSQDRGIYEQYF. The CDR3 DNA sequence: TGCGCCAGCAGCCAAGATAGAGGGATCTACGAGCAGTACTTC.